A selection of T cell receptor beta chains follows, all from one sample in a study of human T cells and chemical hapten exposure. TCRdb re-called the RACE reads through MiXCR, storing one row per CDR3 protein. The sample contains roughly 380,000 distinct CDR3 sequences, about 6% of which appear only once. This specimen consisted of whole blood, obtained in connection with sensitization to the hapten diphenylcyclopropenone (DPC). These receptors all come from a woman aged 18-35 years with alopecia areata. Some clones in this sample may be carry-over from other donors' samples. The CDR3 runs from the conserved cysteine through the conserved F or W. Fields, in order: V gene, D gene, clone size, J gene, CDR3 protein, CDR3 DNA. The D gene is left open where the match is weak. Some rows mark clone size as missing; the rest say once, few, many or name a class of expanded clone.

TRBV7-9	.	many	TRBJ1-4	CASTLGAAGEKLFF	TGTGCCAGCACCCTGGGGGCCGCTGGTGAAAAACTGTTTTTT
TRBV28	.	many	TRBJ1-5	CASSGSRRDYSNQPQHF	TGTGCCAGCAGTGGGTCCCGGAGGGATTATAGCAATCAGCCCCAGCATTTT
TRBV9	.	many	TRBJ1-2	CASSVGKAFNYGYTF	TGTGCCAGCAGCGTAGGTAAAGCCTTCAACTATGGCTACACCTTC
TRBV7-9	.	many	TRBJ1-5	CASSLGAPESQHF	TGTGCCAGCAGCTTAGGGGCCCCAGAATCCCAGCATTTT
TRBV7-9	.	many	TRBJ1-5	CASSLLSEGSHQPQHF	TGTGCCAGCAGCTTATTATCCGAGGGCTCCCATCAGCCCCAGCATTTT
TRBV7-2	.	.	TRBJ2-3	CASSRSSTSSADTQYF	TGTGCCAGCAGCCGTTCCTCTACTAGTTCCGCAGATACGCAGTATTTT
TRBV4-3	.	many	TRBJ2-4	CASSQDPITGRAKNIQYF	TGCGCCAGCAGCCAAGATCCTATAACAGGGAGGGCCAAAAACATTCAGTACTTC
TRBV12-3/TRBV12-4	TRBD1	.	TRBJ1-2	CASSFSDRGIKGYTF	TGTGCCAGCAGTTTCTCGGACAGGGGGATAAAGGGCTACACCTTC
TRBV2	.	many	TRBJ1-2	CASSAPSTYGYTF	TGTGCCAGCAGTGCCCCCTCCACTTATGGCTACACCTTC
TRBV13	.	many	TRBJ1-1	CASSLGVFGRGEAFF	TGTGCCAGCAGCTTAGGCGTATTCGGGAGGGGAGAAGCTTTCTTT
TRBV5-1	.	.	TRBJ1-6	CASSLGLLGGHASPLHF	TGCGCCAGCAGCTTGGGATTATTGGGGGGCCATGCTTCACCCCTCCACTTT